This T cell receptor (beta chain) was sequenced during a study of blood T cell repertoires in COVID-19. Produced via immunoSEQ multiplex PCR; TCRdb's table is partial and in-frame only. The table lists about 56,000 clones, around 89% of them singletons, with 15% to 25% in the top ten. V trimming: 4 bases; J trimming: 2 bases; junction bases outside the gene matches: 4. Germline V gene data show CDR1 as SGHDT and CDR2 as YYEEEE. This CDR3 region has 14 residues. The sequence derives from a human donor in a cohort sampled during active COVID-19. The specimen sequenced was peripheral blood. V usage is TRBV5-6 and J usage is TRBJ1-2, with TRBD1 identical over 8 bases. The CDR3 reads CASSPTGENYGYTF. In nucleotides, the CDR3 is TGTGCCAGCAGCCCGACAGGGGAAAACTATGGCTACACCTTC. Variable domain in full (rest from reference TRBV5-6 and TRBJ1-2): DAGVTQSPTHLIKTRGQQVTLRCSPKSGHDTVSWYQQALGQGPQFIFQYYEEEERQRGNFPDRFSGHQFPNYSSELNVNALLLGDSALYLCASSPTGENYGYTFGSGTRLTVV.